This section outlines one TCR beta chain sequence together with its context. What it recognizes is unknown. This specimen comes from a study of blood T cells in healthy people across ages. At the level of the study: Through template switching, about one barcoded beta molecule was captured per two T cells, as measured in model experiments.

Overall study results and limits: A roughly linear age-dependent decrease characterized TCR beta diversity per million T cells. Naive and antigen-experienced cells could not be conclusively compared, given unsorted PBMCs.

Combining a sample-barcoded 5' primer with a J-beta primer mix, a second PCR ran for 7 to 11 cycles. TCRdb redid the calling of the 5' RACE reads with MiXCR, one entry per CDR3 protein. In the table there are about 730,000 distinct CDR3 sequences, roughly 45% of which are singletons. The specimen was blood. The clonotype was recovered from a woman aged 60-70 years in good health.

The CDR3 DNA reads TGCAGTGCCTCGGATGCCGCCGTGGGCTACGAGCAGTACTTC. Its protein is CSASDAAVGYEQYF. The rearrangement joins TRBV20-1 to TRBJ2-1; D is unclear. The DNA end favors TRBJ2-7, so the J call may be wrong. In germline, CDR1 is DFQATT, CDR2 SNEGSKA (reference sequence). This CDR3 region has 14 residues.